This TCR beta chain was recovered during a study of blood T cell repertoires in COVID-19. Study summary: Both acute and convalescent COVID-19 samples were obtained from the United States, Italy and Spain.

In this sample, this clone turned up once. The V gene lost 7 bases and the J gene lost 0 bases, with 15 bases spanning the gap. Germline V gives CDR1 LGHNT, CDR2 FRNRAP. This CDR3 region has 16 residues. Some clones are missing from TCRdb's copy, which holds only in-frame ones; the method was immunoSEQ multiplex PCR. The table has more than 200,000 clones, 70% to 85% seen once. The participants were between about 18 and 90 years old and came from fewer than 25 US areas. The receptor was isolated from a man aged 60 to 69 who had recovered from COVID-19. The V call is TRBV12-5, the J call TRBJ2-2, with D possibly being TRBD2 (5 bases). Source material: PBMCs or T cells enriched from blood (not recorded which). The DNA of the CDR3 is TGTGCTAGTGCTCCTCGGAGGCAGGCGAACACCGGGGAGCTGTTTTTT. Its translation is CASAPRRQANTGELFF.